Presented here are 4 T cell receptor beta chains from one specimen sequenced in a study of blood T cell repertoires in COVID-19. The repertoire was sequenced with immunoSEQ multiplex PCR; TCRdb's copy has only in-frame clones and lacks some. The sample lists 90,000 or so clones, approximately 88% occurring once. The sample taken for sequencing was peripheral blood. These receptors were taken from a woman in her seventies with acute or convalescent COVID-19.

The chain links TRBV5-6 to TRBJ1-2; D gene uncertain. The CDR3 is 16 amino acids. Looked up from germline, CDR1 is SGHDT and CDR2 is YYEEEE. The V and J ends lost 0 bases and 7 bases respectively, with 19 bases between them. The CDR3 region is CASSLGSVSRRRGYTF. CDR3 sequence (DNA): TGTGCCAGCAGCTTGGGAAGCGTCAGCAGACGGCGTGGCTACACCTTC.

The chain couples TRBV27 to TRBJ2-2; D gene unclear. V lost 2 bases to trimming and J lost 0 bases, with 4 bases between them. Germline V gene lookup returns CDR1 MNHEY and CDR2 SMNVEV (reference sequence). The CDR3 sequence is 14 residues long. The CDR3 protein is CASSLDTNTGELFF. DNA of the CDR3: TGTGCCAGCAGTTTAGACACGAACACCGGGGAGCTGTTTTTT.

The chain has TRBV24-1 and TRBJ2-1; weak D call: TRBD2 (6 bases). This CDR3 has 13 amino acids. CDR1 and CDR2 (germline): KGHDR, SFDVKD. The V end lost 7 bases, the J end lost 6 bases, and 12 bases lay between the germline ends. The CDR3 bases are TGTGCCACCAGAGGCGGGGTTCCCAATGAGCAGTTCTTC. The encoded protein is CATRGGVPNEQFF.

CDR3 in amino acids: CASSLTLSQGTNNSPLHF. The CDR3 DNA reads as TGCGCCAGCAGCCTGACTCTTTCACAGGGTACTAATAATTCACCCCTCCACTTT. This chain links TRBV5-1 with TRBJ1-6; tentative D call: TRBD1 (6 bases). V lost 4 bases and J lost 5, with 22 bases in between. Germline CDR1 SGHRS, CDR2 YFSETQ. The CDR3 loop spans 18 amino acids.